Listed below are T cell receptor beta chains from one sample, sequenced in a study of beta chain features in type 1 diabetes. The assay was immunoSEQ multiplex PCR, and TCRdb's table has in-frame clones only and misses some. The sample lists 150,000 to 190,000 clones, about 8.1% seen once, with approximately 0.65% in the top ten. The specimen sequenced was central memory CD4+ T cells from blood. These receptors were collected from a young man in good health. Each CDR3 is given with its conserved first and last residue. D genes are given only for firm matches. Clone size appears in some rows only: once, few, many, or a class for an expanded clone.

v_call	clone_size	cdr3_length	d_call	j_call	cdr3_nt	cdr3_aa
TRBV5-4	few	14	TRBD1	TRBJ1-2	TGTGCCAGCAGCTGGGACAGTAAGGGCTATGGCTACACCTTC	CASSWDSKGYGYTF
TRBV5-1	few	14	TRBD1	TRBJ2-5	TGCGCCAGCAGCTTGGGACAGGGGGGAGAGACCCAGTACTTC	CASSLGQGGETQYF
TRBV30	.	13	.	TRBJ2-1	TGTGCCTGGAGGCCAGGGCCCTACAATGAGCAGTTCTTC	CAWRPGPYNEQFF
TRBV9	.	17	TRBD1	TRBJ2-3	TGTGCCAGCAGCGAATGGGACAGGGGATCCCCCACAGATACGCAGTATTTT	CASSEWDRGSPTDTQYF
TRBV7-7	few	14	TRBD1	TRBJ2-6	TGTGCCAGCAGCTCGGACAGGGGTAATTCCGTCCTGACTTTC	CASSSDRGNSVLTF
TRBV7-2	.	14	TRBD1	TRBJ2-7	TGTGCCAGCAGCTTCGGGACAGACCTTTACGAGCAGTACTTC	CASSFGTDLYEQYF
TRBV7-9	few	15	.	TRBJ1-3	TGTGCCAGCAGCTTCTCGAGGGTCTCTGGAAACACCATATATTTT	CASSFSRVSGNTIYF
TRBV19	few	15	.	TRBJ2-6	TGTGCCAGTAGTATCTCAGGCTCTGGGGCCAACGTCCTGACTTTC	CASSISGSGANVLTF
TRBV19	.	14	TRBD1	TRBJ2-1	TGTGCCAGTAGTCCCCCGGACAGGGAAAATGAGCAGTTCTTC	CASSPPDRENEQFF
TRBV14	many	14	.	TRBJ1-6	TGTGCCAGCAGCTCCACAGGGAGGGATTCACCCCTCCACTTT	CASSSTGRDSPLHF
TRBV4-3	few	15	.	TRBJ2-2	TGCGCCAGCAGCCAACGGACAACGAACACCGGGGAGCTGTTTTTT	CASSQRTTNTGELFF